Listed below are T cell receptor beta chains from one sample, sequenced in a study of blood T cell repertoires in COVID-19. Only in-frame clones appear in the TCRdb table, and some are missing; sequencing was by immunoSEQ multiplex PCR. The data contain 70,000 to 95,000 clones, roughly 90% of them seen just once; the ten biggest clones take up around 1.5%. The specimen was peripheral blood. Receptors were obtained from a human donor with active COVID-19. The donor label of this sample is uncertain. Each CDR3 is given with its conserved first and last residue. D genes are given only for firm matches. The size field is filled for only some rows; it gives once, few, many or a size class.

>TRBV9|.|.|TRBJ1-6
TGTGCCAGCAGCTCAGTGGCGGGGGCAAATTCACCCCTCCACTTT
CASSSVAGANSPLHF
>TRBV18|.|TRBD2|TRBJ2-5
TGTGCCAGCTCACCTACTAGCGGGGGGGTCTCTTCAGAGACCCAGTACTTC
CASSPTSGGVSSETQYF
>TRBV6-2/TRBV6-3|once|.|TRBJ1-6
TGTGCCAGCAGCTCGACCGGGACACCGCTTTCACCCCTCCACTTT
CASSSTGTPLSPLHF
>TRBV5-6|.|TRBD1|TRBJ1-1
TGTGCCAGCAGCGCAGACAGGGGGCATTCGAACACTGAAGCTTTCTTT
CASSADRGHSNTEAFF
>TRBV12-3/TRBV12-4|.|.|TRBJ1-1
TGTGCCAGCAGTTCAACAGGGTTTACTGAAGCTTTCTTT
CASSSTGFTEAFF
>TRBV5-4|.|TRBD2|TRBJ2-7
TGTGCCAGCAGCTTGCAGCGGGGAGGCTACGAGCAGTACTTC
CASSLQRGGYEQYF
>TRBV5-1|.|.|TRBJ1-3
TGCGCCAGCAGCTTGGCCGAGGGATCCGGAAACACCATATATTTT
CASSLAEGSGNTIYF
>TRBV9|few|.|TRBJ1-2
TGTGCCAGCAGCTCTCAGGGGACAAACTATGGCTACACCTTC
CASSSQGTNYGYTF
>TRBV12-3/TRBV12-4|.|.|TRBJ1-2
TGTGCCAGCAGGATGTCGAGCCTATTTGGCTACACCTTC
CASRMSSLFGYTF
>TRBV5-4|.|.|TRBJ2-7
TGTGCCAGCAGCTTGGTTCAGGGCCCCTACGAGCAGTACTTC
CASSLVQGPYEQYF
>TRBV6-1|.|.|TRBJ1-2
TGTGCCAGCAGTGAAGCGCGGGGCTATGGCTACACCTTC
CASSEARGYGYTF
>TRBV5-1|.|TRBD2|TRBJ2-1
TGCGCCAGCAGCTTAAGCGGGGGGGCCTATGAGCAGTTCTTC
CASSLSGGAYEQFF
>TRBV2|.|.|TRBJ1-1
TGTGCCAGCAGTGCCACAGGGAGGGAGAACACTGAAGCTTTCTTT
CASSATGRENTEAFF
>TRBV3-1/TRBV3-2|.|TRBD1|TRBJ1-5
TGTGCCAGCAGCCCGACCAGGGGGGTCCTGGGGGAGCCCCAGCATTTT
CASSPTRGVLGEPQHF
>TRBV4-1|.|TRBD1|TRBJ1-5
TGCGCCAGCAGCCTCTATCCTAACAGGGGGCCCAATCAGCCCCAGCATTTT
CASSLYPNRGPNQPQHF
>TRBV18|.|.|TRBJ1-2
TGTGCCAGCTCACCCGGGGAGAGGGACTATGGCTACACCTTC
CASSPGERDYGYTF
>TRBV27|.|.|TRBJ2-1
TGTGCCAGCAGTCCACTTATTCAGGGCGATGAGCAGTTCTTC
CASSPLIQGDEQFF
>TRBV7-8|once|TRBD2|TRBJ2-1
TGTGCCAGCAGCAGCGCTGGGGCTAGCGGGGACAACAATGAGCAGTTCTTC
CASSSAGASGDNNEQFF
>TRBV19|.|TRBD1|TRBJ2-3
TGTGCCAGTAGTATCGGGCAGGGGGTTGGAGATACGCAGTATTTT
CASSIGQGVGDTQYF
>TRBV7-9|.|TRBD2|TRBJ2-3
TGTGCCAGCAGCATCGGGACTAGCGGGGTAGATACGCAGTATTTT
CASSIGTSGVDTQYF
>TRBV7-2|.|.|TRBJ1-5
TGTGCCAGCAGCCGGGGGGGGGCGAAGGGCAATCAGCCCCAGCATTTT
CASSRGGAKGNQPQHF
>TRBV5-1|.|TRBD1|TRBJ2-1
TGCGCCAGCAGCTCGGACAGGGGAAGAGACAATGAGCAGTTCTTC
CASSSDRGRDNEQFF
>TRBV11-1|.|TRBD1|TRBJ1-2
TGTGCCAGCAGCAGAAACAACCAGGGGGCCGGTGGCTACACCTTC
CASSRNNQGAGGYTF
>TRBV7-9|few|.|TRBJ2-7
TGTGCCAGCAGCCGGCAGGACAGCAGCTCCTACGAGCAGTACTTC
CASSRQDSSSYEQYF
>TRBV28|.|TRBD2|TRBJ2-5
TGTGCCAGCACCGATAGGCTAGCGGGGCGTGAGACCCAGTACTTC
CASTDRLAGRETQYF
>TRBV2|.|.|TRBJ2-1
TGTGCCAGCAGTGAATCCGCGAGTACTGAGCAGTTCTTC
CASSESASTEQFF
>TRBV7-8|.|.|TRBJ1-5
TGTGCCAGCAGTTTAGGTCCTATCGGGCAGCCCCAGCATTTT
CASSLGPIGQPQHF
>TRBV5-6|.|.|TRBJ2-7
TGTGCCAGCAGCTTGACGTCCTACGAGCAGTACTTC
CASSLTSYEQYF
>TRBV7-3|.|TRBD2|TRBJ2-2
TGTGCCAGCAGCTTAACCGGGACTAGCATCGGGGAGCTGTTTTTT
CASSLTGTSIGELFF
>TRBV28|once|.|TRBJ1-2
TGTGCCAGCAGTTTAGTGGCGGGGGGCAATGGCTACACCTTC
CASSLVAGGNGYTF
>TRBV6-2/TRBV6-3|.|.|TRBJ2-5
TGTGCCAGCAGCCGTGGACTGAAAGAGACCCAGTACTTC
CASSRGLKETQYF
>TRBV18|.|TRBD1|TRBJ1-5
TGTGCCAGCTCCGGAGCTACAGGGGGCAGTTCTATGAGCAATCAGCCCCAGCATTTT
CASSGATGGSSMSNQPQHF
>TRBV5-1|.|TRBD2|TRBJ2-7
TGCGCCAGCAGCTGGGGAGGGCCCTACGAGCAGTACTTC
CASSWGGPYEQYF
>TRBV27|.|.|TRBJ2-7
TGTGCCAGCAGTTTCTCGGCCGGGTTCTACGAGCAGTACTTC
CASSFSAGFYEQYF
>TRBV30|.|TRBD2|TRBJ2-3
TGTGCCTGGAGTGTAGGGCTAGCGGGGAATACAGATACGCAGTATTTT
CAWSVGLAGNTDTQYF
>TRBV28|.|TRBD1|TRBJ2-5
TGTGCCACCAGTTTACAGGGGTATGGGACCCAGTACTTC
CATSLQGYGTQYF
>TRBV6-1|few|.|TRBJ1-5
TGTGCCAGCAGTGGGAGAGGGTCCTCCGTCCCCAATCAGCCCCAGCATTTT
CASSGRGSSVPNQPQHF
>TRBV28|.|.|TRBJ2-7
TGTGCCAGCAGTACTAACTACGAGCAGTACTTC
CASSTNYEQYF
>TRBV3-1/TRBV3-2|.|TRBD1|TRBJ1-1
TGTGCCAGCAGCCAAGGCCGCAGGGGGGTCACTGAAGCTTTCTTT
CASSQGRRGVTEAFF
>TRBV28|.|TRBD2|TRBJ2-3
TGTGCCAGCAGAAAAGGGACTAGCGGTACAGATACGCAGTATTTT
CASRKGTSGTDTQYF
>TRBV5-6|.|.|TRBJ2-3
TGTGCCAGCAGCTTGGCCAGTGCTGATACGGAGTCTTGG
CASSLASADTESW